This entry lists 30 T cell receptor beta chains sequenced from one sample in a study of cytomegalovirus exposure and HLA in healthy donors. 60 Vbeta and 13 Jbeta primers were used in PCR. TCRdb keeps only in-frame clones here, not all; method: immunoSEQ multiplex PCR. The sample holds about 150,000 clones; 70% to 80% are singletons and the top ten take roughly 4%. The specimen was PBMCs. These receptors were taken from a human donor in good health.

The rearrangement joins TRBV6-1 to TRBJ1-1; the match to TRBD1 covers 7 bases. V dropped 2 bases and J dropped 11; count of bases not matched to a gene: 14. Germline V gene sequence: CDR1 MNHNS, CDR2 SASEGT. The CDR3 is made up of 15 amino acids. Here the CDR3 DNA reads TGTGCCAGCAGTGAAACCAGGACAGGTGCCCCTGGGGCTTTCTTT. The encoded protein is CASSETRTGAPGAFF.

The CDR3 protein is CSAFAENIQYF. The CDR3 DNA reads TGCAGTGCTTTTGCAGAAAACATTCAGTACTTC. V and J are TRBV20-1 and TRBJ2-4, with D unresolved. The V and J ends lost 5 bases and 5 bases respectively, with 7 bases between them. The V gene's germline CDR1 is DFQATT and CDR2 SNEGSKA (reference sequence). This CDR3 region has 11 residues.

The CDR3 is CASSYSLGLTSGYTF. The CDR3 DNA sequence: TGTGCCAGCAGTTACTCCTTGGGCCTAACAAGTGGCTACACCTTC. The V and J genes are TRBV6-5 and TRBJ1-2; no clear D gene. Germline lookup yields CDR1 MNHEY and CDR2 SVGAGI. Trimming removed 0 bases from V and 7 bases from J, with 15 bases in between. This CDR3 has 15 amino acids.

This chain links TRBV19 with TRBJ2-1; D possibly corresponds to TRBD1 (6 bases). V lost 8 bases, J lost 8 bases, and 16 bases lay in between. Germline V gene data show CDR1 as LNHDA and CDR2 as SQIVND (reference sequence). The CDR3 consists of 13 residues. CDR3 loop: CASGQQGRHEQFF. DNA of the CDR3: TGTGCCAGTGGACAGCAGGGACGTCATGAGCAGTTCTTC.

The rearrangement links TRBV2 to TRBJ2-1; D might be TRBD2 (5 bases). The V gene's germline CDR1 is SNHLY and CDR2 FYNNEI. Trimming stripped 6 bases from V and 6 bases from J, with 9 bases between. This CDR3 is 12 amino acids long. CDR3 sequence reads: CASRLGINEQFF. For the CDR3, the DNA is TGTGCCAGCAGACTAGGGATCAATGAGCAGTTCTTC.

The chain has TRBV19 and TRBJ1-1; TRBD1 might be the D (6 bases). Trimming cost V 10 bases and J 9 bases, with 12 bases left between them. The CDR3 length is 10 residues. Germline V lookup: CDR1 LNHDA, CDR2 SQIVND (reference sequence). Written as DNA, the CDR3 is TGTGCCACTTCGGACAGTAAAGCTTTCTTT. It is translated as CATSDSKAFF.

The chain joins TRBV28 to TRBJ2-3; 10 bases are shared with TRBD1. The CDR3 consists of 16 residues. V lost 5 bases to trimming and J lost 6 bases; unmatched junction nucleotides: 11. Germline V gene sequence: CDR1 MDHEN, CDR2 SYDVKM. CDR3 loop: CASSSIGTGVVDTQYF. The CDR3 DNA is TGTGCCAGCAGTAGCATCGGGACAGGGGTAGTGGATACGCAGTATTTT.

The chain carries TRBV7-2 and TRBJ2-3, with 7 positions matching TRBD2. There are 15 residues in the CDR3. Per germline, CDR1 SGHTA and CDR2 FQGNSA. J was trimmed by 1 base and V by 5 bases; bases with no gene match: 6. CDR3 amino acids: CASSKTAGGTDTQYF. CDR3 in DNA: TGTGCCAGCAGCAAGACGGCGGGGGGCACAGATACGCAGTATTTT.

The J gene is TRBJ2-7, the V gene TRBV5-6; D is unclear. With 1 base removed from V and 2 bases from J, the gap between germline ends came to 7 bases. Looked up from germline, CDR1 is SGHDT and CDR2 is YYEEEE. CDR3 size: 13 residues. The CDR3 is CASSLNRPYEQYF. CDR3 nucleotide sequence: TGTGCCAGCAGCTTGAACAGACCCTACGAGCAGTACTTC.

This chain connects TRBV21-1 to TRBJ2-5; whether TRBD2, the table's D call, matches the DNA was not checked. TRBV21-1 is reported as a pseudogene. The CDR3 loop spans 16 amino acids. This CDR3 reads CASSKEKAGRRETQYF. The CDR3 DNA reads as TGTGCCAGCAGCAAAGAGAAAGCGGGAAGGCGGGAGACCCAGTACTTC.

This chain links TRBV11-2 with TRBJ2-5; 8 nucleotides align to TRBD1. Germline V lookup: CDR1 SGHAT, CDR2 FQNNGV. J gave up 8 bases and V 4 bases, and 12 bases lay outside the gene matches. CDR3 size: 15 residues. CDR3: CASSSGTGASDTQYF. The CDR3 DNA sequence: TGTGCCAGCAGCTCCGGGACAGGTGCCTCGGATACCCAGTACTTC.

The gene calls are TRBV5-4 and TRBJ2-1; maybe TRBD2 (7 bases). V lost 10 bases to trimming and J lost 4 bases, with 18 bases between them. Per the germline V gene, CDR1 is SGHNT and CDR2 is YYREEE (reference sequence). The CDR3 has 14 residues. CDR3 in amino acids: CAGTRRGAYNEQFF. As DNA, the CDR3 is TGTGCCGGAACCCGACGGGGGGCTTACAATGAGCAGTTCTTC.

This clone showed up just a few times. The chain recombines TRBV7-9 with TRBJ1-1; no clear D. V dropped 7 bases and J dropped 1 base, with 4 bases sitting between them. The CDR3 has 11 residues. Per the germline V gene, CDR1 is SEHNR and CDR2 is FQNEAQ (reference sequence). CDR3 bases: TGTGCCAGCAACAGGAACACTGAAGCTTTCTTT. Protein sequence: CASNRNTEAFF.

In the case of this clone: This CDR3 is also generated by other DNA sequences in the sample. The chain carries TRBV4-2 and TRBJ1-4, with D unresolved. The CDR3 runs 15 residues. V gave up 0 bases and J gave up 4 bases, with 9 bases separating them. Germline CDR1 LGHNA, CDR2 YNFKEQ. The CDR3 protein is CASSQEPGINEKLFF. The CDR3, as DNA: TGTGCCAGCAGCCAAGAGCCCGGGATTAATGAAAAACTGTTTTTT.

This sequence joins TRBV12-2 and TRBJ1-5; TRBD1 is taken as the D call from the table, unchecked against the DNA. TRBV12-2 represents a pseudogene. The CDR3 is made up of 20 amino acids. The chain's CDR3 is CASRLVLGKTGELFNQPQHF. In DNA, the CDR3 is TGTGCAAGTCGCTTAGTCTTAGGAAAAACAGGGGAACTTTTCAATCAGCCCCAGCATTTT.

V gene TRBV19 combines with J gene TRBJ1-3; the D gene is possibly TRBD1 (6 bases). The CDR3 totals 18 residues. Germline V lookup: CDR1 LNHDA, CDR2 SQIVND (reference sequence). The ends were cut back, 1 base at V and 7 bases at J, with 23 bases in the middle. CDR3 DNA: TGTGCCAGTAGTATAGCCCTTCGGCAGGGGACCTGGAGGAACACCATATATTTT. Translated, it gives CASSIALRQGTWRNTIYF.

The genes are TRBV30 and TRBJ1-1, with D possibly TRBD1 on 5 matching bases. The CDR3 covers 13 residues. V lost 0 bases to trimming and J lost 0 bases, with 5 bases between them. Germline CDR1 reads GTSNPN; CDR2 reads SVGIG (reference sequence). CDR3 nucleotide sequence: TGTGCCTGGAGTGTAGGGGTGAACACTGAAGCTTTCTTT. Translated, it gives CAWSVGVNTEAFF.

The chain couples TRBV4-2 to TRBJ2-7; 9 bases match TRBD2. From germline, CDR1 is LGHNA and CDR2 YNFKEQ. The CDR3 consists of 15 residues. V shed 4 bases and J 3 bases; nucleotides not matched to a gene: 7. CDR3 coding DNA: TGTGCCAGCAGCCGAGGGAGCGGGGGGATCTACGAGCAGTACTTC. It encodes CASSRGSGGIYEQYF.

This clone showed up just once. This chain's CDR3 is CASLAGGYEQYF. CDR3 DNA: TGTGCCAGCCTAGCGGGAGGGTACGAGCAGTACTTC. This sequence joins TRBV6-6 and TRBJ2-7; TRBD2 matches 12 bases. CDR1 and CDR2 from the germline V gene are MNHNY and SVGAGI (reference sequence). The CDR3 sequence is 12 residues long. The V and J ends lost 8 bases and 4 bases, in that order; junction bases with no gene match: 0.

This clone was seen just once. The V call is TRBV19, the J call TRBJ2-6; D not resolved. Germline V gene lookup returns CDR1 LNHDA and CDR2 SQIVND (reference sequence). The CDR3 totals 13 residues. V lost 8 bases to trimming and J lost 0 bases, with 5 bases between them. CDR3 residues: CASQISGANVLTF. The CDR3 bases are TGTGCCAGTCAGATCTCTGGGGCCAACGTCCTGACTTTC.

This clone was picked up a small number of times. This chain connects TRBV7-8 to TRBJ2-2; D is uncertain. V lost 5 bases and J 5 bases, leaving 9 bases between the germline ends. The length of the CDR3 is 13 residues. CDR1 SGHVS and CDR2 FQNEAQ come from the germline V gene. Written as DNA, the CDR3 is TGTGCCAGCAGCCCTGTTTATACCGGGGAGCTGTTTTTT. This codes for CASSPVYTGELFF.

The genes are TRBV30 and TRBJ1-5, with D maybe TRBD1 (5 bases). This CDR3 is 13 amino acids long. CDR1 and CDR2 (germline): GTSNPN, SVGIG (reference sequence). Deletions cut 2 bases from V and 9 bases from J, with 14 bases between. In nucleotides, the CDR3 is TGTGCCTGGAGTCGGGGGAGGGATGTGCCCCAGCATTTT. As protein: CAWSRGRDVPQHF.

The genes are TRBV4-2 and TRBJ2-1, with TRBD2 matching 13 bases. Trimming at V came to 3 bases and at J to 7 bases, leaving 3 bases not matched to a gene. The CDR3 is 15 amino acids. Germline CDR1 and CDR2: LGHNA and YNFKEQ. CDR3 DNA: TGTGCCAGCAGCCACAAGACTAGCGGGAGGAATGAGCAGTTCTTC. Protein: CASSHKTSGRNEQFF.

The rearrangement uses TRBV7-2 and TRBJ2-3; weak D call: TRBD2 (6 bases). The germline V gene has CDR1 SGHTA and CDR2 FQGNSA. This CDR3 contains 15 residues. Trimming pared 5 bases from V and 4 bases from J, leaving 16 bases between. DNA for the CDR3: TGTGCCAGCAGCCTGATAGCGGATTTCCCAGATACGCAGTATTTT. Translating gives CASSLIADFPDTQYF.

This clone has only a few counts. V and J are TRBV5-5 and TRBJ2-3; D perhaps matches TRBD2 (5 bases). The germline V gene encodes CDR1 SGHKS and CDR2 YYEKEE (reference sequence). The V and J ends lost 2 bases and 7 bases respectively, with 20 bases between them. The CDR3 runs to 16 residues. CDR3 in amino acids: CASSFSVAVRGNTQYF. CDR3 coding DNA: TGTGCCAGCAGCTTCTCCGTGGCGGTTCGAGGGAATACGCAGTATTTT.

V and J are TRBV18 and TRBJ2-1; the D is unclear. The length of the CDR3 is 16 residues. Germline CDR1 and CDR2: KGHSH and LQKENI. V lost 0 bases and J lost 0, with 9 bases in between. CDR3 loop: CASSPPVLLSYNEQFF. CDR3 in DNA: TGTGCCAGCTCACCACCGGTACTCCTCTCCTACAATGAGCAGTTCTTC.

This clone was recorded a few times. In nucleotides, the CDR3 is TGTGCCAGCAGTGTCTGGGGGGACGGTTCCTACAATGAGCAGTTCTTC. It translates to CASSVWGDGSYNEQFF. The chain carries TRBV6-1 and TRBJ2-1; weak D call: TRBD2 (6 bases). The germline V gene has CDR1 MNHNS and CDR2 SASEGT. V lost 4 bases and J lost 1, with 14 bases in between. This CDR3 is 16 amino acids long.

J is TRBJ2-1 and V is TRBV29-1; 9 nucleotides line up with TRBD1. CDR3 length: 13 amino acids. J lost 5 bases, V lost 7 bases, and 6 bases had no gene match. Germline CDR1 is SQVTM and CDR2 is ANQGSEA. CDR3 protein: CSAGDRANNEQFF. The CDR3 coding sequence is TGCAGCGCCGGGGACAGGGCAAACAATGAGCAGTTCTTC.

The gene calls are TRBV19 and TRBJ1-1; D call uncertain. The CDR3 is 13 amino acids. Trimming took off 7 bases at V and 6 bases at J, with 15 bases between the two ends. CDR1 is LNHDA, CDR2 SQIVND, per germline (reference sequence). CDR3 sequence reads: CASTPAEGAEAFF. In DNA form, the CDR3 reads TGTGCCAGTACTCCGGCCGAGGGAGCTGAAGCTTTCTTT.

The rearrangement joins TRBV5-4 to TRBJ2-3, with 11 nucleotides matching TRBD2. Germline trimming cut 4 bases from V and 1 base from J; bases unmatched to any gene: 5. The CDR3 runs 16 residues. Germline lookup yields CDR1 SGHNT and CDR2 YYREEE (reference sequence). CDR3 loop: CASSPPGLAGTDTQYF. As DNA, the CDR3 is TGTGCCAGCAGCCCCCCGGGACTAGCGGGCACAGATACGCAGTATTTT.